Shown below are 24 T cell receptor beta chains from a single sample sequenced in a study of technical replicates of blood from several donors. Sequenced by immunoSEQ multiplex PCR; TCRdb stores in-frame clones only, minus some. This sample yields 75,000 to 85,000 clones, of which approximately 95% are seen a single time; around 0.37% belongs to the top ten. Sequenced sample: T cells isolated from PBMCs. These receptors all stem from a human donor in good health.

The chain links TRBV5-8 to TRBJ2-1; 14 bases line up with TRBD2. CDR3 size: 15 residues. V dropped 4 bases and J dropped 9; count of bases not matched to a gene: 6. CDR1 and CDR2 from the germline V gene are SGHTS and YDEGEE. The CDR3 protein is CASSQGTSGSSEQFF. CDR3 nucleotide sequence: TGTGCCAGCAGCCAAGGGACTAGCGGGAGTTCTGAGCAGTTCTTC.

V and J are TRBV6-6 and TRBJ1-1; 8 bases fit TRBD1. The germline gives CDR1 MNHNY, CDR2 SVGAGI (reference sequence). Losses at the gene ends were 2 bases for V and 7 bases for J; bases not matched to a gene: 6. This CDR3 contains 14 residues. The CDR3 is CASSYTSGGLEAFF. The DNA for the CDR3 is TGTGCCAGCAGTTACACATCAGGGGGCCTTGAAGCTTTCTTT.

Here the CDR3 DNA reads TGTGCCAGCTCACACGGGACATCCATGAACACTGAAGCTTTCTTT. This encodes CASSHGTSMNTEAFF. The V gene is TRBV18, the J gene TRBJ1-1; D might be TRBD1 (6 bases). The V gene lost 4 bases and the J gene lost 0 bases, with 12 bases spanning the gap. This CDR3 is 15 amino acids long. Germline assignment: CDR1 KGHSH and CDR2 LQKENI.

This clone was counted a single time. The germline gene is not matched at one end of the junction; a read error may be the cause. The chain joins TRBV9 to TRBJ2-3; 7 positions agree with TRBD1. The germline gives CDR1 SGDLS, CDR2 YYNGEE. The CDR3 is 15 amino acids. CDR3 residues: CASCVTQGHGDTQYF. The DNA for the CDR3 is TGTGCCAGCTGCGTCACACAGGGGCATGGAGATACGCAGTATTTT.

The chain uses TRBV30 and TRBJ1-4; TRBD1 matches at 9 bases. The CDR3 runs 13 residues. J was trimmed by 8 bases and V by 3 bases; bases with no gene match: 4. Germline loops: CDR1 GTSNPN, CDR2 SVGIG (reference sequence). CDR3 DNA sequence: TGTGCCTGGAGGGACAGGGGACGGGAAAAACTGTTTTTT. Its translation: CAWRDRGREKLFF. The variable domain in full, with the rest retrieved from reference TRBV30 and TRBJ1-4, is SQTIHQWPATLVQPVGSPLSLECTVEGTSNPNLYWYRQAAGRGLQLLFYSVGIGQISSEVPQNLSASRPQDRQFILSSKKLLLSDSGFYLCAWRDRGREKLFFGSGTQLSVL.

The CDR3 loop reads CASSITSGRANTQYF. In nucleotides, the CDR3 is TGTGCCAGCAGCATAACTAGCGGGAGGGCAAATACGCAGTATTTT. J is TRBJ2-3 and V is TRBV9; 13 bases align to TRBD2. V trimming: 4 bases; J trimming: 7 bases; junction bases outside the gene matches: 6. This CDR3 is 15 amino acids long. Germline lookup yields CDR1 SGDLS and CDR2 YYNGEE. The whole variable domain, remainder taken from reference TRBV9 and TRBJ2-3, is DSGVTQTPKHLITATGQRVTLRCSPRSGDLSVYWYQQSLDQGLQFLIQYYNGEERAKGNILERFSAQQFPDLHSELNLSSLELGDSALYFCASSITSGRANTQYFGPGTRLTVL.

The chain couples TRBV6-5 to TRBJ2-3; tentatively, D is TRBD2 (5 bases). Germline values: CDR1 MNHEY, CDR2 SVGAGI. The CDR3 is made up of 16 amino acids. Between the trimmed V and J ends, which lost 0 bases and 5 bases, there was a span of 15 bases. The DNA for the CDR3 is TGTGCCAGCAGTTACTCGACAACTAGTCATAGAGATACGCAGTATTTT. Amino acid sequence: CASSYSTTSHRDTQYF.

V and J are TRBV6-5 and TRBJ2-3; possible D gene TRBD2, 7 bases. The CDR3 is 14 residues long. Trimming cost V 2 bases and J 4 bases, with 10 bases left between them. Germline V gene data show CDR1 as MNHEY and CDR2 as SVGAGI. CDR3 protein: CASSYGRGADTQYF. In DNA form, the CDR3 reads TGTGCCAGCAGTTACGGGAGGGGGGCAGATACGCAGTATTTT.

This sequence joins TRBV5-1 and TRBJ2-6; D is ambiguous. Trimming pared 0 bases from V and 0 bases from J, leaving 7 bases between. This CDR3 contains 16 residues. Germline assignment: CDR1 SGHRS and CDR2 YFSETQ. The CDR3 reads CASSLVVVSGANVLTF. As DNA, the CDR3 is TGCGCCAGCAGCTTGGTGGTAGTCTCTGGGGCCAACGTCCTGACTTTC.

The V call is TRBV18, the J call TRBJ2-6; D unclear. Trimming stripped 5 bases from V and 1 base from J, with 15 bases between. The CDR3 is 17 residues long. Germline values: CDR1 KGHSH, CDR2 LQKENI. This CDR3 is CASSFAGLNSGANVLTF. The CDR3 region has the DNA TGTGCCAGCTCATTCGCAGGCCTGAATTCTGGGGCCAACGTCCTGACTTTC.

Only one count was recorded for this clone. V gene TRBV4-1 combines with J gene TRBJ1-4, with D possibly matching TRBD1 (5 bases). V was trimmed by 0 bases and J by 7 bases, leaving 12 bases between them. The length of the CDR3 is 15 residues. Germline loops: CDR1 MGHRA, CDR2 YSYEKL. CDR3 nucleotide sequence: TGCGCCAGCAGCCAAGACTCGAGGGGAGGTGAAAAACTGTTTTTT. Translation gives CASSQDSRGGEKLFF.

The gene calls are TRBV5-1 and TRBJ2-3; 13 positions match TRBD2. V lost 4 bases and J lost 3; bases outside the gene matches: 11. The CDR3 extends over 18 amino acids. Germline CDR1 is SGHRS and CDR2 is YFSETQ. The CDR3 sequence: CASSPGRLAGGLTDTQYF. The CDR3 DNA is TGCGCCAGCAGCCCGGGAAGACTAGCGGGAGGTCTAACAGATACGCAGTATTTT.

The CDR3 here is CATRGLEEAGELFF. The CDR3 DNA follows: TGTGCCACCAGGGGACTAGAAGAGGCCGGGGAGCTGTTTTTT. The gene calls are TRBV15 and TRBJ2-2; the match to TRBD2 covers 8 bases. The CDR3 has 14 amino acids. The V gene's germline CDR1 is LNHNV and CDR2 YYDKDF (reference sequence). The junction had 6 bases not matched to a gene; V was cut back by 6 bases and J by 6 bases. The full variable domain, with the rest looked up from reference TRBV15 and TRBJ2-2, is DAMVIQNPRYQVTQFGKPVTLSCSQTLNHNVMYWYQQKSSQAPKLLFHYYDKDFNNEADTPDNFQSRRPNTSFCFLDIRSPGLGDTAMYLCATRGLEEAGELFFGEGSRLTVL.

This chain connects TRBV5-6 to TRBJ2-1; D not certain. CDR1 is SGHDT and CDR2 is YYEEEE in the germline V gene. The ends were cut back, 7 bases at V and 7 bases at J, with 12 bases in the middle. This CDR3 region has 12 residues. CDR3 residues: CASLIGGNEQFF. The CDR3 bases are TGTGCCAGCTTAATTGGCGGAAATGAGCAGTTCTTC.

This chain uses TRBV4-3 with TRBJ2-3; 8 positions agree with TRBD2. The germline V gene encodes CDR1 LGHNA and CDR2 YSLEER. The CDR3 runs to 16 residues. The V gene end was trimmed by 0 bases and the J gene end by 2 bases; junction bases not matched to a gene: 4. CDR3: CASSQEPGGDTDTQYF. Written as DNA, the CDR3 is TGCGCCAGCAGCCAAGAACCGGGAGGGGACACAGATACGCAGTATTTT.

V and J are TRBV30 and TRBJ1-2, with a weak D call TRBD1 (5 bases). The germline V and J ends were trimmed by 3 bases and 13 bases, with 12 bases remaining between them. The CDR3 extends over 10 amino acids. Germline CDR1 GTSNPN, CDR2 SVGIG (reference sequence). CDR3 nucleotide sequence: TGTGCCTGGAGCGCAATGGGGGGCACCTTC. It yields the protein CAWSAMGGTF.

The rearrangement joins TRBV7-2 to TRBJ1-1; D call uncertain. The germline V gene encodes CDR1 SGHTA and CDR2 FQGNSA. Trimming removed 5 bases at V and 5 bases at J, with 12 bases between. This CDR3 contains 13 residues. The CDR3 sequence: CASSLIGRTEAFF. The CDR3 nucleotides read TGTGCCAGCAGCCTAATAGGGAGGACTGAAGCTTTCTTT.

The CDR3 sequence is CATHGGRNEKLFF. The CDR3 nucleotides read TGTGCCACCCATGGGGGCAGAAATGAAAAACTGTTTTTT. This sequence joins TRBV2 and TRBJ1-4, with D perhaps TRBD1 (6 bases). Germline CDR1 reads SNHLY; CDR2 reads FYNNEI. This CDR3 is 13 amino acids long. V was clipped by 10 bases and J by 5 bases, with 14 bases between them.

This clone is a singleton in its sample. The chain uses TRBV27 and TRBJ1-5; D is perhaps TRBD1 (6 bases). The V gene lost 3 bases and the J gene lost 6 bases, with 15 bases spanning the gap. The CDR3 loop spans 15 amino acids. CDR1 MNHEY and CDR2 SMNVEV come from the germline V gene (reference sequence). Here the CDR3 reads CASSFSGAGSQPQHF. CDR3 coding DNA: TGTGCCAGCAGTTTTTCAGGGGCCGGTAGTCAGCCCCAGCATTTT.

This chain connects TRBV10-3 to TRBJ2-7; D unresolved. The length of the CDR3 is 14 residues. In germline, CDR1 is ENHRY, CDR2 SYGVKD. V lost 5 bases and J 2 bases, leaving 13 bases between the germline ends. In DNA, the CDR3 is TGTGCCATCAGTATAGGAGAACTTACCTACGAGCAGTACTTC. This codes for CAISIGELTYEQYF.

The rearrangement uses TRBV7-9 and TRBJ2-2; 9 nucleotides match TRBD1. V lost 3 bases to trimming and J lost 3 bases; unmatched junction nucleotides: 2. CDR3 length equals 15 residues. CDR1 and CDR2 from the germline V gene are SEHNR and FQNEAQ (reference sequence). The CDR3 here is CASSFGQGYTGELFF. CDR3 in DNA: TGTGCCAGCAGCTTTGGACAGGGGTACACCGGGGAGCTGTTTTTT.

This clone was observed once. The chain is built from TRBV29-1 and TRBJ1-4, with TRBD1 matching over 9 bases. Germline V gene data show CDR1 as SQVTM and CDR2 as ANQGSEA. The CDR3 covers 13 residues. J lost 6 bases, V lost 4 bases, and 3 bases had no gene match. This CDR3 reads CSVGRQGDEKLFF. In DNA, the CDR3 is TGCAGCGTTGGAAGACAGGGGGATGAAAAACTGTTTTTT.

The DNA for the CDR3 is TGTGCCAGCAGTTGGATCCTCGGGACAGGGGTACATGAGCAGTTCTTC. Its protein is CASSWILGTGVHEQFF. The chain couples TRBV27 to TRBJ2-1; 10 bases line up with TRBD1. The CDR3 consists of 16 residues. Germline V lookup: CDR1 MNHEY, CDR2 SMNVEV (reference sequence). V trimming: 4 bases; J trimming: 8 bases; junction bases outside the gene matches: 11.

The chain links TRBV5-6 to TRBJ1-2; 8 positions match TRBD1. The V gene end was trimmed by 2 bases and the J gene end by 0 bases; junction bases not matched to a gene: 9. The CDR3 spans 17 residues. Looked up from germline, CDR1 is SGHDT and CDR2 is YYEEEE. CDR3 bases: TGTGCCAGCAGCTTTATGACAGGGGCGCTAGCTAACTATGGCTACACCTTC. This codes for CASSFMTGALANYGYTF. The full variable domain, in which reference TRBV5-6 and TRBJ1-2 provide the parts outside the CDR3, is DAGVTQSPTHLIKTRGQQVTLRCSPKSGHDTVSWYQQALGQGPQFIFQYYEEEERQRGNFPDRFSGHQFPNYSSELNVNALLLGDSALYLCASSFMTGALANYGYTFGSGTRLTVV.